One sample yielded the 4 T cell receptor beta chains listed below, sequenced in a study of lymphopenia after photon versus proton radiotherapy. The protocol was immunoSEQ multiplex PCR, while the TCRdb copy is restricted to in-frame clones and leaves out a portion. Of roughly 30,000 clones in the sample, 85% to 95% were seen once. Material: peripheral blood, obtained from a patient treated with photon-based radiotherapy. The receptor source for this set is a woman in her forties or fifties with cholangiocarcinoma.

CDR3 protein: CASGLLDYGYTF. The CDR3 DNA is TGTGCTAGTGGTTTGCTGGACTATGGCTACACCTTC. The V and J genes are TRBV12-5 and TRBJ1-2; D unclear. Deletions cut 2 bases from V and 3 bases from J, with 4 bases between. Per germline, CDR1 LGHNT and CDR2 FRNRAP. This CDR3 is 12 amino acids long.

The rearrangement joins TRBV7-2 to TRBJ1-2; D is perhaps TRBD1 (6 bases). V gave up 4 bases and J gave up 4 bases, with 16 bases separating them. Germline V CDR1 and CDR2: SGHTA, FQGNSA. CDR3 size: 15 residues. CDR3 in amino acids: CASSYLTGQGYGYTF. The CDR3, as DNA: TGTGCCAGCAGCTACTTGACAGGTCAAGGCTATGGCTACACCTTC. The full variable domain, in which reference TRBV7-2 and TRBJ1-2 provide the parts outside the CDR3, is GAGVSQSPSNKVTEKGKDVELRCDPISGHTALYWYRQSLGQGLEFLIYFQGNSAPDKSGLPSDRFSAERTGGSVSTLTIQRTQQEDSAVYLCASSYLTGQGYGYTFGSGTRLTVV.

The chain combines TRBV7-2 with TRBJ2-5, with a tentative D call TRBD1 (6 bases). V lost 7 bases to trimming and J lost 2 bases, with 17 bases between them. Germline V gene data show CDR1 as SGHTA and CDR2 as FQGNSA. This CDR3 has 15 amino acids. The CDR3 here is CASTPQGLLQETQYF. Written as DNA, the CDR3 is TGTGCCAGCACCCCCCAGGGGCTACTACAAGAGACCCAGTACTTC.

This clone showed up just once. The chain recombines TRBV5-6 with TRBJ1-1; no reliable D call. V dropped 2 bases and J dropped 2 bases, with 1 base sitting between them. Germline CDR1 SGHDT, CDR2 YYEEEE. There are 11 residues in the CDR3. The DNA for the CDR3 is TGTGCCAGCAGCTTTAACACTGAAGCTTTCTTT. This translates into CASSFNTEAFF. Drawing the rest from reference TRBV5-6 and TRBJ1-1, the complete variable domain is DAGVTQSPTHLIKTRGQQVTLRCSPKSGHDTVSWYQQALGQGPQFIFQYYEEEERQRGNFPDRFSGHQFPNYSSELNVNALLLGDSALYLCASSFNTEAFFGQGTRLTVV.